Below, 2 T cell receptor beta chains from the same sample are listed, as sequenced in a study of cytomegalovirus exposure and HLA in healthy donors. Use of 60 Vbeta and 13 Jbeta primers characterized the PCR. Method: immunoSEQ multiplex PCR; TCRdb's copy keeps in-frame clones and lacks some. The sample yields around 160,000 clones, around 86% seen once. The sample consisted of PBMCs. The receptors were sampled from a man aged 45-65 years in good health and CMV-seropositive.

The chain has TRBV28 and TRBJ2-5, with D perhaps TRBD2 (6 bases). Germline CDR1 MDHEN, CDR2 SYDVKM. Trimming removed 6 bases at V and 4 bases at J, with 24 bases between. This CDR3 spans 17 amino acids. CDR3 nucleotide sequence: TGTGCCAGCAGGGCTGCGGGACTGCGCCTTTTGGGAGAGACCCAGTACTTC. It yields the protein CASRAAGLRLLGETQYF.

The chain couples TRBV4-2 to TRBJ2-2, with 8 bases that match TRBD1. Germline CDR1 and CDR2: LGHNA and YNFKEQ. This CDR3 comprises 16 residues. J gave up 5 bases and V 1 base, and 6 bases lay outside the gene matches. The CDR3 reads CASSQVQGALTGELFF. In DNA form, the CDR3 reads TGTGCCAGCAGCCAAGTTCAGGGGGCGTTAACCGGGGAGCTGTTTTTT.